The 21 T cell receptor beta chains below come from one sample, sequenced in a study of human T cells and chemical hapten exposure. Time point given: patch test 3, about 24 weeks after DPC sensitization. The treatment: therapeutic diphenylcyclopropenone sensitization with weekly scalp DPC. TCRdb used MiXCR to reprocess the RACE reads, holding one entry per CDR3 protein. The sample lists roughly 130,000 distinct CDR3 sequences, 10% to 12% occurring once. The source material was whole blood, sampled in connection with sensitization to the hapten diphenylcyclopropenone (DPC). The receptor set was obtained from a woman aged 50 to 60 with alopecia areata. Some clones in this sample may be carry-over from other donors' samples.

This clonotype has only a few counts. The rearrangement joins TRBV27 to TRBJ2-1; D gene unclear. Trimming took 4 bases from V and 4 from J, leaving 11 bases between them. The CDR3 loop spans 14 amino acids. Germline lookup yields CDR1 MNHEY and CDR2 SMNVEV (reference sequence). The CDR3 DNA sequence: TGTGCCAGCAGTTCCCTCGGTCCTTACAATGAGCAGTTCTTC. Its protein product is CASSSLGPYNEQFF.

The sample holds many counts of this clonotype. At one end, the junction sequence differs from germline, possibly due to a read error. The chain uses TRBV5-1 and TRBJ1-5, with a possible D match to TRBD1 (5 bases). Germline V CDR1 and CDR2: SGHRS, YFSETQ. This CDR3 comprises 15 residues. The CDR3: CASSLGGGSNQPQHF. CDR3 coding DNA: TGTGCCAGCAGCTTGGGGGGGGGGAGTAATCAGCCCCAGCATTTT.

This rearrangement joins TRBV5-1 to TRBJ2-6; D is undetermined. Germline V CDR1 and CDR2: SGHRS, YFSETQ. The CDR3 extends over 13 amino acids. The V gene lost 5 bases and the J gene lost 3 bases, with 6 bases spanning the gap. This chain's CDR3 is CASRLSGANVLTF. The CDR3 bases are TGCGCCAGCAGACTGAGTGGGGCCAACGTCCTGACTTTC.

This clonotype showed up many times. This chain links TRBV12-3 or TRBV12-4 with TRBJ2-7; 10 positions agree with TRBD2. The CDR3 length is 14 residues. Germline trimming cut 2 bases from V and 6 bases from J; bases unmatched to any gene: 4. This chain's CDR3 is CASSLNSGGSEQYF. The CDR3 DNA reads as TGTGCCAGCAGTTTAAATAGCGGGGGGTCCGAGCAGTACTTC.

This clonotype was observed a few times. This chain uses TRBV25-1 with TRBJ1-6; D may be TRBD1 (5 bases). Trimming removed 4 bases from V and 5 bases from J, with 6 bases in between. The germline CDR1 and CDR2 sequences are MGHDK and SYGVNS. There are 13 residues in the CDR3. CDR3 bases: TGTGCCAGCAGTGCAGGGCATAATTCACCCCTCCACTTT. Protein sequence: CASSAGHNSPLHF.

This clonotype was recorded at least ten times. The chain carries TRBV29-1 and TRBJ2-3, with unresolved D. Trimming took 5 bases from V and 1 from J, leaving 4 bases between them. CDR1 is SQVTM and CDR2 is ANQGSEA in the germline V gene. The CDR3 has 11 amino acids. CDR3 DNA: TGCAGCGTTTTCGGCACAGATACGCAGTATTTT. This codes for CSVFGTDTQYF.

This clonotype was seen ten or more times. CDR3 in DNA: TGCAGTGCACCCAAGACAGGGCGACCCTACGAGCAGTACTTC. Translation gives CSAPKTGRPYEQYF. This chain joins TRBV20-1 and TRBJ2-7; 7 bases agree with TRBD1. V gave up 6 bases and J gave up 2 bases; unmatched junction bases: 10. In germline, CDR1 is DFQATT, CDR2 SNEGSKA (reference sequence). The CDR3 length is 14 residues.

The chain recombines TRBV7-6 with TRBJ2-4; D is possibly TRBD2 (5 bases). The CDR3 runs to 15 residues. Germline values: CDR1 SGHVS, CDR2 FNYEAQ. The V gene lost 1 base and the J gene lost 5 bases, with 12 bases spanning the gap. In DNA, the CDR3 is TGTGCCAGCAGCTTAGGTCGCGGGTTCCAAAACATTCAGTACTTC. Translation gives CASSLGRGFQNIQYF. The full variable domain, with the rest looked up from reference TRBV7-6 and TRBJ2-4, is GAGVSQSPRYKVTKRGQDVALRCDPISGHVSLYWYRQALGQGPEFLTYFNYEAQQDKSGLPNDRFSAERPEGSISTLTIQRTEQRDSAMYRCASSLGRGFQNIQYFGAGTRLSVL.

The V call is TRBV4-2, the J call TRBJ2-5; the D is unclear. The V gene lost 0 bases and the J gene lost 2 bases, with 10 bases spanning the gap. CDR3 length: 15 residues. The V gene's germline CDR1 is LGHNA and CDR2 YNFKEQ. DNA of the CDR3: TGTGCCAGCAGCCAAGATACAGTCCAACAAGAGACCCAGTACTTC. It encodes CASSQDTVQQETQYF.

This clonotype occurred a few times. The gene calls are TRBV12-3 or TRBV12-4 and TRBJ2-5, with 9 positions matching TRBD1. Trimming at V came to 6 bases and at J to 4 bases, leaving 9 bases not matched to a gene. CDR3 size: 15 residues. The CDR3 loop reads CASSPWDRVGETQYF. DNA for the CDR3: TGTGCCAGCAGCCCTTGGGACAGGGTAGGAGAGACCCAGTACTTC.

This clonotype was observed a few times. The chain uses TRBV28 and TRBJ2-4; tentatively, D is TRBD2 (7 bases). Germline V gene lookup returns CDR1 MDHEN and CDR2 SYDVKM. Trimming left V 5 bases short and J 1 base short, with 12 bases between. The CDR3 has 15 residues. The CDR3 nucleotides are TGTGCCAGCAGTGGGGGGGGGGCGGCCAAAAACATTCAGTACTTC. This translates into CASSGGGAAKNIQYF.

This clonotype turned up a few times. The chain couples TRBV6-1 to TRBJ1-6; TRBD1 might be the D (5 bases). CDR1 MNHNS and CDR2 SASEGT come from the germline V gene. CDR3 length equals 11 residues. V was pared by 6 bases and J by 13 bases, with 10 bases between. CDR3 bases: TGTGCCAGCAGGCCTCAGGGCCCCCTCCACTTT. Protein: CASRPQGPLHF.

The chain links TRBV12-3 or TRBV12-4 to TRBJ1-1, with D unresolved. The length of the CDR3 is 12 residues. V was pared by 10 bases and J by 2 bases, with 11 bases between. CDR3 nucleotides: TGTGCCACCACTAAGGGAAACACTGAAGCTTTCTTT. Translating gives CATTKGNTEAFF.

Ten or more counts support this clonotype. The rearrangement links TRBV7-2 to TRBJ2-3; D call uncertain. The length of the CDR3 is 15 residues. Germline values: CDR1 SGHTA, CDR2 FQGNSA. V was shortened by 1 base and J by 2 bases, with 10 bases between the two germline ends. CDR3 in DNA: TGTGCCAGCAGCTTAGTAAAAGACACCACAGATACGCAGTATTTT. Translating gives CASSLVKDTTDTQYF.

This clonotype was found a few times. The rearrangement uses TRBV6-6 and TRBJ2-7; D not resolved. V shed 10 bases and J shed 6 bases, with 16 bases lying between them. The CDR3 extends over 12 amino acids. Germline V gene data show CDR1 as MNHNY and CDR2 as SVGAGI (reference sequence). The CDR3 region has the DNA TGTGCCACCCATACTACCCCCGGCGAGCAGTACTTC. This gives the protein CATHTTPGEQYF.

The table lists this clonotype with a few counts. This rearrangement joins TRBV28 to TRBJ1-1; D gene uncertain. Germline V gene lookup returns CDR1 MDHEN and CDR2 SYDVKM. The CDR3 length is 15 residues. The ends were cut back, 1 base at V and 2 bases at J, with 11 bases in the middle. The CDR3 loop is CASSLSTDLNTEAFF. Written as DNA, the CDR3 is TGTGCCAGCAGTTTATCTACAGATTTAAACACTGAAGCTTTCTTT.

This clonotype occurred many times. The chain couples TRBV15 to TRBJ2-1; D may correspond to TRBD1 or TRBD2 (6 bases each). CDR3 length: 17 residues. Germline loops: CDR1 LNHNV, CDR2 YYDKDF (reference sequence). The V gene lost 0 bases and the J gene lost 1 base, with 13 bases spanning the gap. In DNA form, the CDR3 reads TGTGCCACCAGCAGAGAACGGGGGCAAGGATCCTACAATGAGCAGTTCTTC. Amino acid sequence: CATSRERGQGSYNEQFF. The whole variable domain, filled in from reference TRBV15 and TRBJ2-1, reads DAMVIQNPRYQVTQFGKPVTLSCSQTLNHNVMYWYQQKSSQAPKLLFHYYDKDFNNEADTPDNFQSRRPNTSFCFLDIRSPGLGDTAMYLCATSRERGQGSYNEQFFGPGTRLTVL.

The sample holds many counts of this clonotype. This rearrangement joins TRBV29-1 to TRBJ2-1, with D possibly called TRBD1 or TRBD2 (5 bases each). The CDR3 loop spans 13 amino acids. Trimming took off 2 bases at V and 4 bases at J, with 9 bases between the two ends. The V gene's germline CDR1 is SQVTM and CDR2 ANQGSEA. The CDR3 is CSVETGHYNEQFF. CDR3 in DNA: TGCAGCGTTGAAACGGGGCATTACAATGAGCAGTTCTTC.

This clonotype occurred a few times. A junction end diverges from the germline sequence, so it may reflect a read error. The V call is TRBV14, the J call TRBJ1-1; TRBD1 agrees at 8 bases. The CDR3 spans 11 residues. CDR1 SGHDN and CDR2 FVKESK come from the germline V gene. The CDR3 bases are TGTGCCAGCAGCCCAGGGACAGGCCTCGTCTTT. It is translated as CASSPGTGLVF.

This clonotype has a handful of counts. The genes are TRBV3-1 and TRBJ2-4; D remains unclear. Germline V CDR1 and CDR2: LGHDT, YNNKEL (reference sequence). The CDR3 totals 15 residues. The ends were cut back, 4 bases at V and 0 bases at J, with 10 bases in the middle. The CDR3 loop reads CASSPEGIAKNIQYF. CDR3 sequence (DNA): TGTGCCAGCAGCCCCGAAGGGATAGCCAAAAACATTCAGTACTTC.

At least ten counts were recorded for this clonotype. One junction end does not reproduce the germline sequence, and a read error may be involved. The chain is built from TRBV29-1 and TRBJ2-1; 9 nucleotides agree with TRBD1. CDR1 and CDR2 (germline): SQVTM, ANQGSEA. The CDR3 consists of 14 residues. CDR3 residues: CSAEGTGPYNEQFF. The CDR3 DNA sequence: TGCAGCGCTGAAGGGACAGGGCCCTACAATGAGCAGTTCTTC.